This T cell receptor (beta chain) was captured in a study of T cell responses to AZD1222 COVID-19 vaccine. The study's findings and limits: Per reports, nearly half of all spike-specific TCRs target regions that are unmutated in variants. The sample set comprised mostly white British donors with more females, and clonal diversity was possibly underestimated. At baseline, just 6 or 7 AZD1222 recipients tested seropositive.

As concerns this clone: Its antigen is not known.

CDR3 length: 14 amino acids. V lost 11 bases, J lost 1 base, and 10 bases stayed unmatched. Germline V gene data show CDR1 as MNHEY and CDR2 as SVGAGI. Using immunoSEQ multiplex PCR, the repertoire was profiled, and TCRdb retains in-frame clones only, with some absent. The sample contains 77,000 or so clones, roughly 84% of which appear only once. The V gene is TRBV6-5, the J gene TRBJ1-1; 7 bases are a match to TRBD1. This TCR came from an adult who received the AZD1222 COVID-19 vaccine. The sequences come from peripheral blood, collected 28 days after the second AZD1222 dose. CDR3 region: CALKVTGSNTEAFF. CDR3 DNA sequence: TGTGCCCTGAAGGTGACAGGGTCGAACACTGAAGCTTTCTTT.